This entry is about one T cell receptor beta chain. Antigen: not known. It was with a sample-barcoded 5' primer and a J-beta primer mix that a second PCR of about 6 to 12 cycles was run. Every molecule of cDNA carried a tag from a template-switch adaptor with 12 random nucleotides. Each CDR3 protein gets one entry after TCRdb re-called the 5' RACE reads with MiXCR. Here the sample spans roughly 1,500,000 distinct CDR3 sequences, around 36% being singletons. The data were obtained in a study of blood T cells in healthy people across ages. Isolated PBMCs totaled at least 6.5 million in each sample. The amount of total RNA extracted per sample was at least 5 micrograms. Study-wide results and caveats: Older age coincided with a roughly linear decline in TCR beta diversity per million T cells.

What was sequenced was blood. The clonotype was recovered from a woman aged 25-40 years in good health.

The DNA of the CDR3 is TGCAGTGCTTCCAGGTTTACGTTGACCTACAATGAGCAGTTCTTC. Translating gives CSASRFTLTYNEQFF. The chain employs TRBV20-1 and TRBJ2-1; no clear D gene. Germline-derived CDR1 and CDR2 are DFQATT and SNEGSKA (reference sequence). V lost 5 bases to trimming and J lost 2 bases, with 16 bases between them. This CDR3 region has 15 residues.